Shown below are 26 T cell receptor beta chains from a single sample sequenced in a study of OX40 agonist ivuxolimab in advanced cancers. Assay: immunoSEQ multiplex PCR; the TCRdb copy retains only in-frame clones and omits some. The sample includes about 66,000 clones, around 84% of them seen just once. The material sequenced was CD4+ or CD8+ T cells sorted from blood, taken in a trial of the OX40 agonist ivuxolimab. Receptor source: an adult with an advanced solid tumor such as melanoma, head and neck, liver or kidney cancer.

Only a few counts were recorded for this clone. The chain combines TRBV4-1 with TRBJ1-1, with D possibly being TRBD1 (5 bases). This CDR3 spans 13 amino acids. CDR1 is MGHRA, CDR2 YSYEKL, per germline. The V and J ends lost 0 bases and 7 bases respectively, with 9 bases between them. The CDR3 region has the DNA TGCGCCAGCAGCCAAGAAGCGGGGGATGAAGCTTTCTTT. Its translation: CASSQEAGDEAFF.

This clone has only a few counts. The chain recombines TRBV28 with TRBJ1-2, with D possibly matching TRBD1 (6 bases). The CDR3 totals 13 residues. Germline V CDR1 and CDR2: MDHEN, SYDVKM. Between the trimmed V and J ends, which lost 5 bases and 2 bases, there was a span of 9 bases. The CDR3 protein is CASSIGGNYGYTF. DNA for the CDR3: TGTGCCAGCAGTATAGGGGGGAACTATGGCTACACCTTC.

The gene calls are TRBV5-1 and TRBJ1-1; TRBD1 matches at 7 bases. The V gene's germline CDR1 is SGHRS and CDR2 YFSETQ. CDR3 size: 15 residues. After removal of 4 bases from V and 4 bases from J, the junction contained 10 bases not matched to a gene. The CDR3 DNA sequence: TGCGCCAGCAGCCTCACAGGGGTGGTCGGCACTGAAGCTTTCTTT. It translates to CASSLTGVVGTEAFF.

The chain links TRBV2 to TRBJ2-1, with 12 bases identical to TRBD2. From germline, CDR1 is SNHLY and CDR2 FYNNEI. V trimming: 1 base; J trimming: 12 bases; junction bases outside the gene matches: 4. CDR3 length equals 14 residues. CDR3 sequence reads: CASSEGLAGGVQFF. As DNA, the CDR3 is TGTGCCAGCAGTGAAGGGCTAGCGGGGGGGGTGCAGTTCTTC.

CDR3 amino acids: CASSLKGDSYEQYF. The CDR3 coding sequence is TGTGCCAGCAGCTTAAAGGGGGACTCCTACGAGCAGTACTTC. The chain employs TRBV5-4 and TRBJ2-7; TRBD1 might be the D (6 bases). CDR1 SGHNT and CDR2 YYREEE come from the germline V gene (reference sequence). Trimming took 2 bases from V and 0 from J, leaving 9 bases between them. This CDR3 is 14 amino acids long.

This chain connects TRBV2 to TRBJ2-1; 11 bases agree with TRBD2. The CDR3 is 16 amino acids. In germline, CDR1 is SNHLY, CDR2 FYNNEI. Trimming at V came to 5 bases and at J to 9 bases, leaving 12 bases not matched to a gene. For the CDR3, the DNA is TGTGCCAGCAGTAAAGATACTAGCGGGAGTTTCAGTGAGCAGTTCTTC. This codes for CASSKDTSGSFSEQFF.

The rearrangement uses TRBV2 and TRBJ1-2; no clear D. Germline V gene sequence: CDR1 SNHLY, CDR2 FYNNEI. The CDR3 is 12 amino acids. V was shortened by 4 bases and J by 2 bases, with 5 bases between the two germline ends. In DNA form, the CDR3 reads TGTGCCAGCAGTGCGGACAACTATGGCTACACCTTC. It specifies CASSADNYGYTF.

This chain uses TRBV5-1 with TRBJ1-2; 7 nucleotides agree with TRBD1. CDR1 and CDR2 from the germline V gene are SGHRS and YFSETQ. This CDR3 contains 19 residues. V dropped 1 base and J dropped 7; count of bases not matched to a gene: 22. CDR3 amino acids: CASSLFTYVAEQGPSGYTF. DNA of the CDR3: TGCGCCAGCAGCTTGTTCACTTATGTAGCGGAACAGGGGCCCTCTGGCTACACCTTC.

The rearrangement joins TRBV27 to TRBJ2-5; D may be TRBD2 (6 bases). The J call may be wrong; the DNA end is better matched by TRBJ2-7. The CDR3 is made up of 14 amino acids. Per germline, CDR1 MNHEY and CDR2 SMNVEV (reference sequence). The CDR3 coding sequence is TGTGCCAGCAGGGCCGGGACCGGAGGGGCCGAGCAGTACTTC. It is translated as CASRAGTGGAEQYF.

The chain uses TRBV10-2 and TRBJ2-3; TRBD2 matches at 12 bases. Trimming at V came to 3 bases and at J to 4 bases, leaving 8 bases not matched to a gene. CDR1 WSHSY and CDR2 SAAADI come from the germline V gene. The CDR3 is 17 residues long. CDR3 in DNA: TGCGCCAGCAGTGAACCTCTAGCGGGGGGGCCTTCAGATACGCAGTATTTT. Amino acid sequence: CASSEPLAGGPSDTQYF.

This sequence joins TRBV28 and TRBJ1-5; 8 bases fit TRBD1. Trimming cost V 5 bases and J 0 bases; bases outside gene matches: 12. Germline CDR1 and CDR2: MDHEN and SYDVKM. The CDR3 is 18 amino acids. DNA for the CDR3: TGTGCCAGCAGTCCCTCCCACGGACAGGGTTATAGCAATCAGCCCCAGCATTTT. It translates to CASSPSHGQGYSNQPQHF.

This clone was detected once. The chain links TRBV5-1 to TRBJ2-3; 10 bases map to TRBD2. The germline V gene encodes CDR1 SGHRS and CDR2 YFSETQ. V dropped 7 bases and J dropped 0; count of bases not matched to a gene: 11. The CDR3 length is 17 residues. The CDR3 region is CASRKASGGLSTDTQYF. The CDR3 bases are TGCGCCAGCCGGAAGGCTAGCGGGGGCTTAAGCACAGATACGCAGTATTTT. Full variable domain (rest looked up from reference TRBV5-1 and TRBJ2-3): KAGVTQTPRYLIKTRGQQVTLSCSPISGHRSVSWYQQTPGQGLQFLFEYFSETQRNKGNFPGRFSGRQFSNSRSEMNVSTLELGDSALYLCASRKASGGLSTDTQYFGPGTRLTVL.

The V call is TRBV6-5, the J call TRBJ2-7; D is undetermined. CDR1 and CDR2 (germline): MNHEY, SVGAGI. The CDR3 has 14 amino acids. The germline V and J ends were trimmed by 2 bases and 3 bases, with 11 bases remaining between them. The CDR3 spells CASSYQHGVYEQYV. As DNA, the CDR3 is TGTGCCAGCAGTTACCAGCACGGAGTCTACGAGCAGTACGTC.

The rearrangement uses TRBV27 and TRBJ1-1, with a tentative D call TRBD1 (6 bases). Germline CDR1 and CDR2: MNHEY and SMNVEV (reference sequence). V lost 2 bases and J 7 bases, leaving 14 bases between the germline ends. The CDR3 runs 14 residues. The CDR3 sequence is CASSLAGATGEAFF. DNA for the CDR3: TGTGCCAGCAGTTTAGCAGGGGCGACCGGTGAAGCTTTCTTT.

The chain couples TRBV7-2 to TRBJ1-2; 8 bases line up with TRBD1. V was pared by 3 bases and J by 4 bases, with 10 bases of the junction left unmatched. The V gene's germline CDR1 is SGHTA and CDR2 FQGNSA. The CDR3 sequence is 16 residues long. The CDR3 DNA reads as TGTGCCAGCAGCTTCCCTACGACAGGGACAGGCTATGGCTACACCTTC. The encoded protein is CASSFPTTGTGYGYTF.

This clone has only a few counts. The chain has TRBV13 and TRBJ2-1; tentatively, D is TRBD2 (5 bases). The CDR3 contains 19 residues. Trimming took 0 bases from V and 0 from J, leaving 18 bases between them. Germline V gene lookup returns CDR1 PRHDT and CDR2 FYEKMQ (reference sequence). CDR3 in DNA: TGTGCCAGCAGCTTAGGCGGGGTTTGGGAGCGGAGCTCCTACAATGAGCAGTTCTTC. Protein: CASSLGGVWERSSYNEQFF.

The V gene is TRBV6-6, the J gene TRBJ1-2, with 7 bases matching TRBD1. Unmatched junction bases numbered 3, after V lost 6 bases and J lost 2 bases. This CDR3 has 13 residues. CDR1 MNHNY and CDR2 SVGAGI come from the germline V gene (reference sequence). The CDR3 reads CASRLTGNYGYTF. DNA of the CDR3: TGTGCCAGCAGACTGACAGGGAACTATGGCTACACCTTC.

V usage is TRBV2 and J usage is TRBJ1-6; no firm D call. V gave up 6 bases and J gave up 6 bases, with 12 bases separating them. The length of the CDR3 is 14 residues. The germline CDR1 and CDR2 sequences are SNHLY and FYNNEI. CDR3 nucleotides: TGTGCCAGCAGGGCGGACTCGCCTAATTCACCCCTCCACTTT. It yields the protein CASRADSPNSPLHF.

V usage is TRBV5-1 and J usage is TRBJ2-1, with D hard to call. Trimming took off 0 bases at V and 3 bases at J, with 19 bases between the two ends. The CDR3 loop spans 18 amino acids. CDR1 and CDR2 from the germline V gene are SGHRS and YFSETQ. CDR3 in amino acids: CASSLAPALRGVYNEQFF. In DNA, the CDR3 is TGCGCCAGCAGCTTGGCCCCGGCGCTCCGTGGGGTCTACAATGAGCAGTTCTTC.

The DNA of the CDR3 is TGTGCCAGCAGCGTAGACCCCGGAATAATTGGGACAGATACGCAGTATTTT. This translates into CASSVDPGIIGTDTQYF. V usage is TRBV9 and J usage is TRBJ2-3; D is unclear. V was shortened by 0 bases and J by 3 bases, with 17 bases between the two germline ends. The CDR3 consists of 17 residues. CDR1 is SGDLS, CDR2 YYNGEE, per germline.

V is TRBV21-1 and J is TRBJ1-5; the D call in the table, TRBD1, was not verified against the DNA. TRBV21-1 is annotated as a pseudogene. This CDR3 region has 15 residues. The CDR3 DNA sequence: TGTGCCAGCAGCAAAGTTACAGGGGGCGATCAGCCCCAGCATTTT. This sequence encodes CASSKVTGGDQPQHF.

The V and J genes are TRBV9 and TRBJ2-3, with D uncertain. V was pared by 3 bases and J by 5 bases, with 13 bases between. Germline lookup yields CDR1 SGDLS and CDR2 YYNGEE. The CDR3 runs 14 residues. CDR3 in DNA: TGTGCCAGCAGCGCCTACAAGAACAGAGATACGCAGTATTTT. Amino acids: CASSAYKNRDTQYF.

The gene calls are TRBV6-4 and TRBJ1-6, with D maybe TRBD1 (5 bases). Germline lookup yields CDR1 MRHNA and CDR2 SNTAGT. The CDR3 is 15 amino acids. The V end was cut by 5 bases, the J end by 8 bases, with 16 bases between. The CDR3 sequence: CASSPGLGRDSPLHF. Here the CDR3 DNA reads TGTGCCAGCAGTCCGGGACTGGGTCGGGATTCACCCCTCCACTTT.

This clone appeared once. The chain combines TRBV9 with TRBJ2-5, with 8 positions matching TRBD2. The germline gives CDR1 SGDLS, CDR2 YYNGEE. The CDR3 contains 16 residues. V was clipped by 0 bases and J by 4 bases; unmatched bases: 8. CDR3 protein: CASSVAAFAGGETQYF. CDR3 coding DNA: TGTGCCAGCAGCGTAGCCGCCTTTGCGGGGGGAGAGACCCAGTACTTC.

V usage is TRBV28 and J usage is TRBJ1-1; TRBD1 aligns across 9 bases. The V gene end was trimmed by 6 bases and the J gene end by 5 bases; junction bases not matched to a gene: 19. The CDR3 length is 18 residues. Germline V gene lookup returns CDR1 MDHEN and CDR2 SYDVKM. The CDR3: CASRPAWGTGTGSTEAFF. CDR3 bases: TGTGCCAGCAGACCGGCTTGGGGGACCGGGACAGGGAGTACTGAAGCTTTCTTT.

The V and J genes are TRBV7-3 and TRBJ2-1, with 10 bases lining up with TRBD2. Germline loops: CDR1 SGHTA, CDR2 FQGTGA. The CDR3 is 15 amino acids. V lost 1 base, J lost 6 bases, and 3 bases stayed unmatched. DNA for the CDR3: TGTGCCAGCAGCTTAATAGCGGGGGGAATCAATGAGCAGTTCTTC. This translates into CASSLIAGGINEQFF.